This T cell receptor (beta chain) was retrieved from a study of persistence of HIV-infected CD4 T cells. Lysates of CMV-infected fibroblasts at 8 to 10 ug/mL stimulated these cells. Memory cells lacking CD40L and CD69 with high CD45RO were sorted. Adults with HIV-1 started suppressive ART while chronically infected. The libraries were made with immunoSEQ version 4 in survey mode. Method: immunoSEQ multiplex PCR; TCRdb's copy keeps in-frame clones and lacks some. Here the sample spans 46,000 or so clones, 70% to 80% being singletons. Overall study findings and caveats: Antigen-responding cells were enriched for degenerate expanded CDR3beta sequences.

For this clone: The antigen is undetermined.

The sequence was collected from an adult man with HIV who was CMV-seropositive. This material consisted of CD4+ T cells sorted from PBMCs after approximately 19-hour stimulation, taken from a patient who received antiretroviral therapy.

The CDR3: CASSIWRGGRTGELFF. For the CDR3, the DNA is TGTGCCAGTAGTATCTGGCGGGGGGGCCGAACCGGGGAGCTGTTTTTT. The chain employs TRBV19 and TRBJ2-2, with 9 bases aligning to TRBD2. This CDR3 has 16 amino acids. The ends lost 3 bases at V and 5 bases at J; junction bases unmatched: 7. CDR1 and CDR2 (germline): LNHDA, SQIVND (reference sequence).